These 27 T cell receptor beta chains originate from one sample sequenced in a study of cytomegalovirus exposure and HLA in healthy donors. In the PCR, 60 Vbeta and 13 Jbeta primers were used. Measured with immunoSEQ multiplex PCR; TCRdb has only the in-frame clones, and not every one. The sample has roughly 95,000 clones, over 75% seen once. Sequencing used PBMCs. These receptors all stem from a man between 25 and 39 years old in good health and CMV-seropositive.

The chain links TRBV7-2 to TRBJ2-5; TRBD2 might be the D (5 bases). CDR3 length: 14 residues. Germline CDR1 reads SGHTA; CDR2 reads FQGNSA. V was shortened by 8 bases and J by 5 bases, with 18 bases between the two germline ends. CDR3 in amino acids: CASGLTGLEETQYF. The CDR3 DNA reads TGTGCCAGCGGACTTACCGGGCTAGAGGAGACCCAGTACTTC.

V and J are TRBV7-3 and TRBJ2-3, with D hard to call. Trimming removed 3 bases from V and 4 bases from J, with 11 bases in between. The CDR3 is 14 residues long. CDR1 is SGHTA, CDR2 FQGTGA, per germline. The DNA for the CDR3 is TGTGCCAGCAGCTTGGCGGCCCCCCCAGATACGCAGTATTTT. It encodes CASSLAAPPDTQYF.

This chain connects TRBV4-3 to TRBJ2-3, with D maybe TRBD2 (5 bases). Germline loops: CDR1 LGHNA, CDR2 YSLEER. There are 14 residues in the CDR3. Between the trimmed V and J ends, which lost 4 bases and 3 bases, there was a span of 11 bases. Here the CDR3 DNA reads TGCGCCAGCAGCCCCACCGGGGAGACAGATACGCAGTATTTT. This codes for CASSPTGETDTQYF.

V and J are TRBV30 and TRBJ1-1; TRBD1 matches at 7 bases. V shed 2 bases, J shed 7 bases, and the junction held 7 bases outside the gene matches. Germline CDR1 GTSNPN, CDR2 SVGIG (reference sequence). The CDR3 totals 13 residues. The DNA for the CDR3 is TGTGCCTGGAGTCCGGGACAGTTACTTGAAGCTTTCTTT. This gives the protein CAWSPGQLLEAFF.

V gene TRBV25-1 combines with J gene TRBJ2-3; the D gene is possibly TRBD2 (6 bases). This CDR3 region has 13 residues. The V end lost 6 bases, the J end lost 4 bases, and 11 bases lay between the germline ends. Germline V gene sequence: CDR1 MGHDK, CDR2 SYGVNS. CDR3 sequence (DNA): TGTGCCAGCAGGGGGGGACTGGCAGATACGCAGTATTTT. This translates into CASRGGLADTQYF.

The genes are TRBV6-1 and TRBJ1-6; D unclear. This CDR3 is built from 12 residues. From germline, CDR1 is MNHNS and CDR2 SASEGT. V was clipped by 2 bases and J by 10 bases, with 6 bases between them. CDR3 DNA: TGTGCCAGCAGTGAATCCCGGTCACCCCTCCACTTT. Translation gives CASSESRSPLHF.

This chain links TRBV28 with TRBJ2-3; 9 bases agree with TRBD2. V was pared by 5 bases and J by 0 bases, with 6 bases of the junction left unmatched. CDR1 and CDR2 from the germline V gene are MDHEN and SYDVKM. The CDR3 loop spans 16 amino acids. The CDR3 DNA follows: TGTGCCAGCAGTATTAGCGGGAGCCTTAGCACAGATACGCAGTATTTT. This translates into CASSISGSLSTDTQYF.

The rearrangement uses TRBV4-2 and TRBJ2-1; TRBD2 matches at 11 bases. The CDR3 loop spans 15 amino acids. After removal of 6 bases from V and 4 bases from J, the junction contained 5 bases not matched to a gene. The germline CDR1 and CDR2 sequences are LGHNA and YNFKEQ. The DNA of the CDR3 is TGTGCCAGCAGTAGTAGCGGGGGGGCTTACAATGAGCAGTTCTTC. This codes for CASSSSGGAYNEQFF.

For this clone: An end of the junction does not agree with germline; a read error may underlie this. The chain joins TRBV7-7 to TRBJ2-5; weak D call: TRBD1 (6 bases). CDR3 length: 14 amino acids. CDR1 SSHAT and CDR2 FNYEAQ come from the germline V gene (reference sequence). The CDR3 sequence is CASSLRRDTKTQYF. The DNA for the CDR3 is TGTGCTAGCAGCTTACGTCGGGACACCAAGACCCAGTACTTC.

The rearrangement links TRBV29-1 to TRBJ2-7; a possible D gene is TRBD1 (5 bases). With 6 bases removed from V and 1 base from J, the gap between germline ends came to 13 bases. Germline V lookup: CDR1 SQVTM, CDR2 ANQGSEA. The CDR3 extends over 13 amino acids. CDR3 amino acids: CSVQPTGSYEQYF. CDR3 in DNA: TGCAGCGTGCAACCTACAGGTTCCTACGAGCAGTACTTC.

This chain uses TRBV4-2 with TRBJ2-5; possibly TRBD1 for D (6 bases). The J call may not be correct, given that the DNA end is closer to TRBJ2-7. This CDR3 spans 14 amino acids. Per the germline V gene, CDR1 is LGHNA and CDR2 is YNFKEQ. CDR3 amino acids: CASSQEVGGYEQYF. CDR3 coding DNA: TGTGCCAGCAGCCAAGAAGTAGGGGGCTACGAGCAGTACTTC.

This clone was seen a handful of times. The gene calls are TRBV9 and TRBJ2-1, with D possibly TRBD2 on 5 matching bases. V lost 1 base, J lost 7 bases, and 12 bases lay in between. The CDR3 runs to 14 residues. Germline V lookup: CDR1 SGDLS, CDR2 YYNGEE. CDR3 nucleotide sequence: TGTGCCAGCAGCGTAAGAGCGGTTAGGAATGAGCAGTTCTTC. This codes for CASSVRAVRNEQFF.

This clone appeared a few times. The chain joins TRBV21-1 to TRBJ2-7; the D segment call TRBD2 is taken from the table without a DNA check. TRBV21-1 is described as a pseudogene. CDR3 size: 11 residues. The CDR3 reads CASSNRYEQYF. The CDR3, as DNA: TGTGCCAGCAGCAACCGCTACGAGCAGTACTTC.

The V and J genes are TRBV6-5 and TRBJ1-6; TRBD1 matches 10 bases. The germline V gene has CDR1 MNHEY and CDR2 SVGAGI. With 0 bases clipped from V and 9 bases from J, the junction kept 5 bases outside the gene matches. This CDR3 is built from 16 residues. The CDR3 DNA reads TGTGCCAGCAGTTACTCGAGGGGACAGGGGCCTTCACCCCTCCACTTT. It translates to CASSYSRGQGPSPLHF.

The rearrangement uses TRBV2 and TRBJ1-1; D might be TRBD1 (6 bases). The length of the CDR3 is 11 residues. Germline-derived CDR1 and CDR2 are SNHLY and FYNNEI. V was shortened by 11 bases and J by 5 bases, with 12 bases between the two germline ends. The CDR3 DNA sequence: TGTGCCGGAAGAGGGGGTACTGAAGCTTTCTTT. It codes for CAGRGGTEAFF. Using reference TRBV2 and TRBJ1-1 for the parts outside the CDR3, the full variable domain is EPEVTQTPSHQVTQMGQEVILRCVPISNHLYFYWYRQILGQKVEFLVSFYNNEISEKSEIFDDQFSVERPDGSNFTLKIRSTKLEDSAMYFCAGRGGTEAFFGQGTRLTVV.

CDR3 sequence: CASQGVMNTEAFF. DNA of the CDR3: TGTGCCAGCCAAGGGGTAATGAACACTGAAGCTTTCTTT. The chain recombines TRBV18 with TRBJ1-1, with D possibly TRBD1 on 5 matching bases. V was clipped by 8 bases and J by 0 bases, with 10 bases between them. The CDR3 spans 13 residues. CDR1 is KGHSH and CDR2 is LQKENI in the germline V gene.

The chain combines TRBV18 with TRBJ1-4; D unclear. The CDR3 totals 15 residues. Germline assignment: CDR1 KGHSH and CDR2 LQKENI. Trimming left V 1 base short and J 0 bases short, with 6 bases between. The CDR3 here is CASSPLDATNEKLFF. The CDR3 nucleotides read TGTGCCAGCTCACCACTAGATGCAACTAATGAAAAACTGTTTTTT. The variable domain in full, completed from reference TRBV18 and TRBJ1-4, reads NAGVMQNPRHLVRRRGQEARLRCSPMKGHSHVYWYRQLPEEGLKFMVYLQKENIIDESGMPKERFSAEFPKEGPSILRIQQVVRGDSAAYFCASSPLDATNEKLFFGSGTQLSVL.

The chain uses TRBV10-3 and TRBJ1-2, with no clear D. V lost 10 bases and J lost 5, with 14 bases in between. Per the germline V gene, CDR1 is ENHRY and CDR2 is SYGVKD. The CDR3 runs to 12 residues. CDR3 amino acids: CATTVGEYGYTF. In nucleotides, the CDR3 is TGTGCCACGACGGTCGGAGAGTATGGCTACACCTTC.

Written as DNA, the CDR3 is TGTGCCAGCGGAAACAGAGTACACTATGGCTACACCTTC. Protein sequence: CASGNRVHYGYTF. The chain joins TRBV13 to TRBJ1-2; no firm D call. Germline V lookup: CDR1 PRHDT, CDR2 FYEKMQ (reference sequence). V dropped 8 bases and J dropped 3 bases, with 13 bases sitting between them. The CDR3 has 13 residues.

V usage is TRBV6-1 and J usage is TRBJ2-7; TRBD1 is a possible D gene (6 bases). The CDR3 loop spans 14 amino acids. The V gene lost 4 bases and the J gene lost 4 bases, with 14 bases spanning the gap. CDR1 is MNHNS and CDR2 is SASEGT in the germline V gene. The chain's CDR3 is CASSVGQRSYEQYF. The CDR3 DNA reads as TGTGCCAGCAGTGTGGGACAACGGTCTTACGAGCAGTACTTC.

The chain is built from TRBV7-9 and TRBJ2-7; weak D call: TRBD2 (6 bases). Trimming shortened V by 0 bases and J by 3 bases, and 12 bases separated the two germline ends. This CDR3 contains 15 residues. Germline V gene lookup returns CDR1 SEHNR and CDR2 FQNEAQ (reference sequence). In DNA, the CDR3 is TGTGCCAGCAGCTTAGCGCTGGGGGGTATCTACGAGCAGTACTTC. Its protein product is CASSLALGGIYEQYF. Combining the CDR3 with reference TRBV7-9 and TRBJ2-7 gives the whole variable domain DTGVSQNPRHKITKRGQNVTFRCDPISEHNRLYWYRQTLGQGPEFLTYFQNEAQLEKSRLLSDRFSAERPKGSFSTLEIQRTEQGDSAMYLCASSLALGGIYEQYFGPGTRLTVT.

The CDR3 here is CASSIELGLQETQYF. As DNA, the CDR3 is TGTGCCAGTAGTATAGAATTGGGACTTCAAGAGACCCAGTACTTC. This rearrangement joins TRBV19 to TRBJ2-5; tentative D call: TRBD2 (6 bases). The germline gives CDR1 LNHDA, CDR2 SQIVND (reference sequence). CDR3 length: 15 amino acids. V was trimmed by 0 bases and J by 2 bases, leaving 10 bases between them.

V usage is TRBV12-5 and J usage is TRBJ1-2; TRBD1 matches 11 bases. With V trimmed by 2 bases and J by 6 bases, 8 bases remained unmatched. The CDR3 totals 16 residues. Germline CDR1 is LGHNT and CDR2 is FRNRAP. The CDR3 nucleotides are TGTGCTAGTGGTTTGCACCGGGACAGGGGGACAGATGGCTACACCTTC. Translated, it gives CASGLHRDRGTDGYTF. Filled out from reference TRBV12-5 and TRBJ1-2, the complete variable domain reads DARVTQTPRHKVTEMGQEVTMRCQPILGHNTVFWYRQTMMQGLELLAYFRNRAPLDDSGMPKDRFSAEMPDATLATLKIQPSEPRDSAVYFCASGLHRDRGTDGYTFGSGTRLTVV.

The rearrangement joins TRBV19 to TRBJ1-1, with 8 bases matching TRBD1. V dropped 7 bases and J dropped 0; count of bases not matched to a gene: 10. The CDR3 length is 16 residues. The V gene's germline CDR1 is LNHDA and CDR2 SQIVND (reference sequence). The CDR3 protein is CASTRDRPSMNTEAFF. The CDR3 DNA follows: TGTGCCAGTACCCGGGACAGGCCTTCCATGAACACTGAAGCTTTCTTT.

The chain has TRBV7-6 and TRBJ2-3; tentative D call: TRBD1 (6 bases). CDR1 and CDR2 (germline): SGHVS, FNYEAQ. V was shortened by 5 bases and J by 1 base, with 16 bases between the two germline ends. CDR3 length: 16 amino acids. This CDR3 is CASSLSQGSGTDTQYF. The CDR3 DNA reads TGTGCCAGCAGCCTATCCCAGGGGAGCGGCACAGATACGCAGTATTTT.

The chain recombines TRBV19 with TRBJ1-6; weak D call: TRBD1 (6 bases). This CDR3 has 13 amino acids. Trimming removed 6 bases from V and 6 bases from J, with 9 bases in between. The V gene's germline CDR1 is LNHDA and CDR2 SQIVND (reference sequence). The CDR3 protein is CASRDSPNSPLHF. The CDR3 DNA reads as TGTGCCAGTAGGGACAGCCCTAATTCACCCCTCCACTTT.

The chain has TRBV25-1 and TRBJ1-3, with 9 positions matching TRBD1. V lost 4 bases to trimming and J lost 5 bases; unmatched junction nucleotides: 6. Germline CDR1 reads MGHDK; CDR2 reads SYGVNS. The CDR3 extends over 15 amino acids. DNA of the CDR3: TGTGCCAGCAGTGCCGGGACAGGGAAACGAAACACCATATATTTT. Its translation: CASSAGTGKRNTIYF.